This entry lists 8 T cell receptor beta chains sequenced from one sample in a study of cytomegalovirus exposure and HLA in healthy donors. A multiplex PCR was run with 60 Vbeta primers and 13 Jbeta primers. Sequencing was performed with immunoSEQ multiplex PCR; in TCRdb, only in-frame clones are kept and a portion is missing. The sample has under 150,000 clones, about 83% seen once. The sequenced material came from PBMCs. The source is a young man in good health and CMV-seronegative.

The chain carries TRBV5-5 and TRBJ1-4, with a tentative D call TRBD1 (5 bases). The germline gives CDR1 SGHKS, CDR2 YYEKEE (reference sequence). The V gene lost 0 bases and the J gene lost 7 bases, with 10 bases spanning the gap. The CDR3 consists of 14 residues. The CDR3 sequence is CASSLGGGGEKLFF. The DNA for the CDR3 is TGTGCCAGCAGCTTGGGTGGGGGAGGTGAAAAACTGTTTTTT.

The gene calls are TRBV5-1 and TRBJ2-1, with TRBD2 matching over 8 bases. Germline loops: CDR1 SGHRS, CDR2 YFSETQ. The CDR3 extends over 15 amino acids. The junction had 8 bases not matched to a gene; V was cut back by 5 bases and J by 4 bases. This CDR3 is CASSRTSGSYNEQFF. CDR3 coding DNA: TGCGCCAGCAGTCGTACCAGCGGGAGTTACAATGAGCAGTTCTTC.

This clone was picked up one time. Other DNA variants within this sample encode the same CDR3. This rearrangement joins TRBV29-1 to TRBJ1-1, with D unresolved. CDR3 length: 9 residues. Looked up from germline, CDR1 is SQVTM and CDR2 is ANQGSEA. V lost 7 bases and J lost 4, with 4 bases in between. In DNA form, the CDR3 reads TGCAGCGGAGGCACTGAAGCTTTCTTT. It is translated as CSGGTEAFF.

This chain joins TRBV7-9 and TRBJ1-6; the D is unclear. The V gene's germline CDR1 is SEHNR and CDR2 FQNEAQ (reference sequence). The CDR3 sequence is 14 residues long. Trimming removed 5 bases from V and 5 bases from J, with 10 bases in between. This CDR3 reads CASSLTGNNSPLHF. The DNA for the CDR3 is TGTGCCAGCAGCCTGACGGGTAATAATTCACCCCTCCACTTT.

This clone was seen only a few times. The J gene is TRBJ1-4, the V gene TRBV18; 7 bases line up with TRBD1. J lost 6 bases, V lost 6 bases, and 7 bases had no gene match. CDR3 length: 14 residues. Per the germline V gene, CDR1 is KGHSH and CDR2 is LQKENI. In DNA, the CDR3 is TGTGCCAGCTCCCTCAGCCAGGGGGATGAAAAACTGTTTTTT. This encodes CASSLSQGDEKLFF.

The J gene is TRBJ1-1, the V gene TRBV6-5; no definite D call. Germline loops: CDR1 MNHEY, CDR2 SVGAGI. V was clipped by 2 bases and J by 1 base, with 14 bases between them. CDR3 length: 16 residues. The DNA of the CDR3 is TGTGCCAGCAGTTACACCTTCGGGGAGAAGAACACTGAAGCTTTCTTT. Translating it yields CASSYTFGEKNTEAFF.

J is TRBJ1-5 and V is TRBV27; D ambiguous. Between the trimmed V and J ends, which lost 6 bases and 2 bases, there was a span of 11 bases. CDR3 length: 14 amino acids. Germline assignment: CDR1 MNHEY and CDR2 SMNVEV (reference sequence). DNA for the CDR3: TGTGCCAGCAGCTCTTACGGGGGCAATCAGCCCCAGCATTTT. Its translation: CASSSYGGNQPQHF.

The chain's CDR3 is CASSSGTVTANQPQHF. The CDR3 DNA reads TGTGCCAGCTCATCCGGGACAGTAACAGCCAATCAGCCCCAGCATTTT. V usage is TRBV18 and J usage is TRBJ1-5; 7 nucleotides align to TRBD1. The CDR3 runs to 16 residues. CDR1 is KGHSH and CDR2 is LQKENI in the germline V gene. The J segment lost 3 bases and the V segment lost 5 bases, leaving 10 bases of the junction unmatched.